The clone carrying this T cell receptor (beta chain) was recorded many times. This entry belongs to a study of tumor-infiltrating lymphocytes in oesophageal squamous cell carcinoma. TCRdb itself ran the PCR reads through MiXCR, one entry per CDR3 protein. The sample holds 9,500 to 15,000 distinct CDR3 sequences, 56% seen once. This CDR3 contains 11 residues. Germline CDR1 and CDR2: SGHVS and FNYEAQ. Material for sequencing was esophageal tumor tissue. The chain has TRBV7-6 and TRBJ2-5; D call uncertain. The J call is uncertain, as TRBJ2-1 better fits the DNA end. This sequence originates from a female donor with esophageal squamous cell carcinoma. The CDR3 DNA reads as TGTGCCAGCAGCTTAGTGGACGAGCAGTTCTTC. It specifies CASSLVDEQFF.